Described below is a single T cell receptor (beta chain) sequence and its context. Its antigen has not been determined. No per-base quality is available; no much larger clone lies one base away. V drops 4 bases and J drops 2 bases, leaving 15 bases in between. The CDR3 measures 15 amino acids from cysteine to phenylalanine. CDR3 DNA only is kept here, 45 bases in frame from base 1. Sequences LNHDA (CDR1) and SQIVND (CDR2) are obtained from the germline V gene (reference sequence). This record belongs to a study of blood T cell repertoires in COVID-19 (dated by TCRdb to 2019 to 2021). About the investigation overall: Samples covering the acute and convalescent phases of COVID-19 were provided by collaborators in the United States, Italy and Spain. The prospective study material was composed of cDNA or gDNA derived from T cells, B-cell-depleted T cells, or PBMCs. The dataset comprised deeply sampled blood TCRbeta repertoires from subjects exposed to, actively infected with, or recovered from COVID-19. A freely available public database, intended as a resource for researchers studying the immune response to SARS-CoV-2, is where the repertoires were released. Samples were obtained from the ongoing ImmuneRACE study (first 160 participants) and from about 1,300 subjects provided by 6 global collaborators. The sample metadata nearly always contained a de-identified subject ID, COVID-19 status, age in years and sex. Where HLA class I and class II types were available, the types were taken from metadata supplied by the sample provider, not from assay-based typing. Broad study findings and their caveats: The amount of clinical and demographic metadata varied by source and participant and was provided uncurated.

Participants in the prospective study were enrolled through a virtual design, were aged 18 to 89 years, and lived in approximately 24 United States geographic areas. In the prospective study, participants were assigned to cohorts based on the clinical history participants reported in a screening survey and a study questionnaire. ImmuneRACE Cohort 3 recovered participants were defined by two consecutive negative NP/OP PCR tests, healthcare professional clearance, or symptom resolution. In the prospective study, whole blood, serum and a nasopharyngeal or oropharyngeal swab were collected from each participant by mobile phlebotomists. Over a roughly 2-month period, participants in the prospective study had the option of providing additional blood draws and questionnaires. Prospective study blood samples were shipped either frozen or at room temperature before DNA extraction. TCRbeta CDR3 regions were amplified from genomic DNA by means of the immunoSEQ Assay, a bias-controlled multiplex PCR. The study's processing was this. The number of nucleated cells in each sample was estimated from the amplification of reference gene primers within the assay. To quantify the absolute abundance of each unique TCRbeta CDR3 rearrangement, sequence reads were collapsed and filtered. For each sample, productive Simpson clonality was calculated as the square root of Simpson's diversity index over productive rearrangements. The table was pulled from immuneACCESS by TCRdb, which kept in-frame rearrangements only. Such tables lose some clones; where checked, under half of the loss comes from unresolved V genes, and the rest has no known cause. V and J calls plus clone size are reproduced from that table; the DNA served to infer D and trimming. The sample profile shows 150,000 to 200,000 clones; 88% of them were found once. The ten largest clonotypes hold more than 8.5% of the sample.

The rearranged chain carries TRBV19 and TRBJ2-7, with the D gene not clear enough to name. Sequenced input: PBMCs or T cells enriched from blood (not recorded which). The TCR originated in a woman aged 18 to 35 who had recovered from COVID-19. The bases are TGTGCCAGTAGTAAGTTAGCAGACCTCACCTACGAGCAGTACTTC. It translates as CASSKLADLTYEQYF.